The clone carrying this TCR beta chain was observed a handful of times. As yet, its antigen is unknown. This sample stems from a study of T cells after yellow fever vaccination. Whole-study findings and limits: The study found a weaker secondary response that peaked faster, day 5 versus 15. A limited proportion of clonotypes was detected within both the CD4 and CD8 compartments.

TCRdb re-analysed the 5' RACE reads in MiXCR, keeping a single row per CDR3 protein. The sample records 500,000 to 650,000 distinct CDR3 sequences, over 9% being singletons. CDR3 length: 12 amino acids. Deletions cut 3 bases from V and 6 bases from J, with 9 bases between. From germline, CDR1 is SGDLS and CDR2 YYNGEE. The rearrangement joins TRBV9 to TRBJ2-5; the D is unclear. The material was PBMCs, obtained on the day of the yellow fever booster vaccination. This receptor was obtained from a young man who received the YFV17D yellow fever vaccine. CDR3 nucleotide sequence: TGTGCCAGCAGCGGCCCCGGACAGACCCAGTACTTC. Its protein is CASSGPGQTQYF.